The subject of this entry is one T cell receptor beta chain. The antigen remains unidentified. The data stem from a study of tumour-infiltrating T cells in Burkitt lymphoma. Study-level results: Public clonotypes, several, appeared across numerous Burkitt lymphoma patients.

Produced via immunoSEQ multiplex PCR; TCRdb's table is partial and in-frame only. This table has around 1,200 clones, approximately 40% appearing once. The CDR3 totals 14 residues. The germline V gene has CDR1 MNHEY and CDR2 SMNVEV (reference sequence). The ends were cut back, 7 bases at V and 4 bases at J, with 14 bases in the middle. This sequence was found in a human donor with Burkitt lymphoma. Sequencing input: tumor tissue. The chain is built from TRBV27 and TRBJ2-1, with TRBD2 as a possible D gene (6 bases). The DNA of the CDR3 is TGTGCCAGCATTCGGGGGAGACCTTACAATGAGCAGTTCTTC. Its translation: CASIRGRPYNEQFF.